The 12 T cell receptor beta chains in this list originate from one sample, sequenced in a study of T cell responses to AZD1222 COVID-19 vaccine. The table came from immunoSEQ multiplex PCR; TCRdb's copy has only in-frame clones and leaves some out. The sample includes some 170,000 clones, roughly 94% of them seen just once. Sequencing was performed on peripheral blood, taken 28 days after the second AZD1222 dose. All receptors come from an adult who received the AZD1222 COVID-19 vaccine.

This rearrangement joins TRBV7-8 to TRBJ1-5; D might be TRBD1 (6 bases). Germline loops: CDR1 SGHVS, CDR2 FQNEAQ. This CDR3 contains 15 residues. The V gene lost 1 base and the J gene lost 5 bases, with 12 bases spanning the gap. The CDR3 loop reads CASSLGGPFHQPQHF. CDR3 nucleotide sequence: TGTGCCAGCAGCTTAGGGGGGCCCTTCCATCAGCCCCAGCATTTT.

The CDR3 sequence is CAWTGGYYNEQFF. Written as DNA, the CDR3 is TGTGCCTGGACAGGGGGGTACTACAATGAGCAGTTCTTC. The gene calls are TRBV30 and TRBJ2-1; a weak D match, TRBD1 (7 bases). This CDR3 contains 13 residues. Germline V gene data show CDR1 as GTSNPN and CDR2 as SVGIG (reference sequence). Trimming took 4 bases from V and 3 from J, leaving 10 bases between them. Filled out from reference TRBV30 and TRBJ2-1, the complete variable domain reads SQTIHQWPATLVQPVGSPLSLECTVEGTSNPNLYWYRQAAGRGLQLLFYSVGIGQISSEVPQNLSASRPQDRQFILSSKKLLLSDSGFYLCAWTGGYYNEQFFGPGTRLTVL.

The chain couples TRBV27 to TRBJ1-5, with a weak D call TRBD1 (5 bases). Germline CDR1 reads MNHEY; CDR2 reads SMNVEV (reference sequence). This CDR3 contains 14 residues. V was shortened by 3 bases and J by 6 bases, with 12 bases between the two germline ends. CDR3 in DNA: TGTGCCAGCAGTTTTACCGGGGGTAGTCAGCCCCAGCATTTT. Its translation is CASSFTGGSQPQHF.

This chain links TRBV6-5 with TRBJ2-1; 13 bases fit TRBD2. The germline V gene has CDR1 MNHEY and CDR2 SVGAGI. The CDR3 is 15 residues long. J gave up 3 bases and V 5 bases, and 1 base lay outside the gene matches. This CDR3 reads CASSTSGGVYNEQFF. CDR3 coding DNA: TGTGCCAGCAGTACTAGCGGGGGGGTCTACAATGAGCAGTTCTTC.

CDR3 DNA: TGTGCCAGTAGCCTAGGACAGGAATCCTACGAGCAGTACTTC. Translation: CASSLGQESYEQYF. This chain joins TRBV19 and TRBJ2-7, with 7 bases lining up with TRBD1. In germline, CDR1 is LNHDA, CDR2 SQIVND (reference sequence). The CDR3 loop spans 14 amino acids. The V segment lost 6 bases and the J segment 1 base; nucleotides outside the gene matches: 6.

The chain is built from TRBV28 and TRBJ1-6; possible D gene TRBD1, 5 bases. The CDR3 covers 18 residues. Germline V lookup: CDR1 MDHEN, CDR2 SYDVKM. Trimming removed 7 bases from V and 0 bases from J, with 19 bases in between. The CDR3 DNA follows: TGTGCCAGCACCTCGCCCTTCAGGGATAGCTCCTATAATTCACCCCTCCACTTT. Translation gives CASTSPFRDSSYNSPLHF.

The CDR3 loop is CASSQSPGTAYEQYF. The CDR3 DNA is TGTGCCAGCAGCCAAAGCCCCGGGACAGCCTACGAGCAGTACTTC. V and J are TRBV3-1 (or the pseudogene TRBV3-2) and TRBJ2-7; TRBD1 matches 7 bases. V dropped 2 bases and J dropped 2; count of bases not matched to a gene: 6. Germline V gene lookup returns CDR1 LGHDT and CDR2 YNNKEL (reference sequence). The CDR3 length is 15 residues.

The V call is TRBV19, the J call TRBJ1-4; the D is unclear. The CDR3 sequence is 12 residues long. V gave up 7 bases and J gave up 8 bases, with 11 bases separating them. Per the germline V gene, CDR1 is LNHDA and CDR2 is SQIVND (reference sequence). This chain's CDR3 is CASIPTCEKLFF. The CDR3, as DNA: TGTGCCAGTATCCCCACTTGCGAAAAACTGTTTTTT.

The CDR3 is CASSDFRNSPLHF. DNA for the CDR3: TGTGCCAGCAGTGATTTCAGAAATTCACCCCTCCACTTT. The chain combines TRBV2 with TRBJ1-6; no clear D gene. The germline V and J ends were trimmed by 3 bases and 7 bases, with 7 bases remaining between them. This CDR3 has 13 residues. Germline assignment: CDR1 SNHLY and CDR2 FYNNEI.

The CDR3 region has the DNA TGTGCCAGCAGTTTAGGGGGGACAGCCACTACCTTCTATGGCTACACCTTC. It is translated as CASSLGGTATTFYGYTF. The rearrangement joins TRBV27 to TRBJ1-2; 7 bases align to TRBD1. The CDR3 spans 17 residues. From germline, CDR1 is MNHEY and CDR2 SMNVEV (reference sequence). V gave up 2 bases and J gave up 4 bases; unmatched junction bases: 13.

J is TRBJ1-2 and V is TRBV14, with D hard to call. Germline CDR1 reads SGHDN; CDR2 reads FVKESK. There are 13 residues in the CDR3. V lost 1 base and J lost 7, with 10 bases in between. This chain's CDR3 is CASSQVSASGYTF. CDR3 in DNA: TGTGCCAGCAGCCAAGTTTCGGCCAGTGGCTACACCTTC.

This rearrangement joins TRBV6-5 to TRBJ1-1; the D gene is possibly TRBD1 (5 bases). The ends were cut back, 4 bases at V and 5 bases at J, with 14 bases in the middle. Germline values: CDR1 MNHEY, CDR2 SVGAGI. The CDR3 runs 14 residues. CDR3 coding DNA: TGTGCCAGCAGTTGGGGCGTGGCAGTGACTGAAGCTTTCTTT. It encodes CASSWGVAVTEAFF.